Listed here is a single TCR beta chain. What antigen it recognizes has not been identified. No qualities accompany the bases; no much larger clone lies one base away. There are 15 amino acids in the CDR3, from cysteine to phenylalanine inclusive. Only CDR3 DNA remains: 45 bases, in frame from the first base. CDR1 and CDR2 are read off the germline V gene as SGHTA and FQGNSA. V is reduced by 3 bases and J by 4 bases, leaving a spacing of 13 bases between them. The sample comes from a study of B cell selection in AIRE deficiency (dated by TCRdb to 2018 to 2020). Looking at the study overall: A comparison of TCRbeta repertoires of sorted blood CD4+ conventional T cells and regulatory T cells was made between AIRE-deficient patients and healthy controls. The TCR-sequenced cohort comprised five AIRE-deficient APECED patients and five healthy control donors. What the work shows at the level of the full study, not this receptor alone: Sequencing covered only TCRbeta chains, and about 35% of shared healthy-donor Treg sequences were also present in healthy Tconv, possibly due to differing TCRalpha chains. Shorter CDR3s were found in shared Treg sequences, reflecting a bias toward rearrangements containing few non-templated nucleotide insertions. Tconv and Treg cells from AIRE-deficient patients showed TCRBV gene usage, CDR3 length and TCR diversity similar to those of healthy donors. Of roughly 4,000 shared Treg TCRbeta sequences, about 30% were shared only among healthy donors and 7.5% to 9.5% only among patients, suggesting less efficient Treg selection without AIRE. Roughly 30% of the Treg TCRbeta sequences shared among healthy donors were detected in patient Tconv cells, suggesting that Treg-biased clones are diverted into the Tconv compartment.

Regulatory T cells were sorted as cells that were CD4+CD25hiCD127low/negative. The control samples were obtained from healthy donors who were not related to the patients. A FACSAria flow cytometer was used to sort the Tconv and Treg cells intended for TCRbeta sequencing. Sorted cells were collected into 5-ml round-bottom polystyrene tubes, and dry cell pellets were frozen at -80°C before sequencing. The immunoSEQ platform was used to sequence the TCRbeta chains. The authors processed their data as follows. Pooled Treg repertoires yielded tens of thousands of distinct TCRbeta sequences from patients and more than 90,000 from healthy donors. Treg TCRbeta sequences shared by two or more individuals were defined as public, and these public Treg TCRbeta sequences were subsequently searched for in Tconv repertoires. Differences between groups were assessed by Mann-Whitney U tests with Bonferroni-Dunn correction in GraphPad Prism 7.03. TCRdb retrieved this table from immuneACCESS and kept in-frame rearrangements only. Not all clones are present; in checked studies, unresolved V genes account for under half, and no reason is known for the remainder. From that table come the V and J calls and clone size; the DNA was used to work out D and trimming. The sample includes tens of thousands of clones, with 92% observed a single time. The leading ten clones occupy roughly 1.3% of the sample.

The clonotype was recovered from a human donor in good health. The sequenced material came from CD4+CD25+ Tregs sorted from PBMCs. The chain joins TRBV7-2 to TRBJ1-3; possibly the D gene is TRBD1, per 6 matching bases. CDR3 reads: CASSFAQGRGNTIYF. The DNA sequence is given as TGTGCCAGCAGCTTCGCACAGGGCAGAGGAAACACCATATATTTT.